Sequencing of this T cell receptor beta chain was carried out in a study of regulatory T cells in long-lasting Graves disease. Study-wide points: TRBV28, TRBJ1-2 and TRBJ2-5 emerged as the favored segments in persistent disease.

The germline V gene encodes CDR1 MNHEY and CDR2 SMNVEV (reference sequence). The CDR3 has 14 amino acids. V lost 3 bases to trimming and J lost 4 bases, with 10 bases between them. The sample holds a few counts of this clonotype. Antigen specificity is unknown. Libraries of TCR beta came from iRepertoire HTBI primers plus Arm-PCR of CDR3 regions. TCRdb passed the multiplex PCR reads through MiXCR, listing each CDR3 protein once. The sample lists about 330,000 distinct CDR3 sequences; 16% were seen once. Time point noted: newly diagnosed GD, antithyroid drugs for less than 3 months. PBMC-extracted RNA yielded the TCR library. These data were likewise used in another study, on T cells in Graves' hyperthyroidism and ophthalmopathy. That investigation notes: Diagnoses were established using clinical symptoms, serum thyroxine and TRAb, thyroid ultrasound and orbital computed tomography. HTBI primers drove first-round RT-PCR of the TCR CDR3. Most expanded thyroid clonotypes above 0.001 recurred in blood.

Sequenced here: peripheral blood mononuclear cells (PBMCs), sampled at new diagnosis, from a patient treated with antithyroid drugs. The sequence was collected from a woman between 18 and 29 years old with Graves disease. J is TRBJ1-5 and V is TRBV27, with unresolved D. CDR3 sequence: CASSFSGRNQPQHF. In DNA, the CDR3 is TGTGCCAGCAGTTTTTCGGGCAGAAATCAGCCCCAGCATTTT.